This TCR beta chain came from a study of response to subunit inactivated influenza vaccine. Findings of the study overall: The authors suggested that every seasonal influenza vaccination recruits few new T cells.

This clonotype was seen a few times. Antigen unknown. TCRdb re-called the RT-PCR reads through MiXCR, storing one row per CDR3 protein. This sample has 750,000 to 850,000 distinct CDR3 sequences, with about 18% found just once. The CDR3 is 15 amino acids. Deletions cut 0 bases from V and 5 bases from J, with 13 bases between. Germline loops: CDR1 MGHRA, CDR2 YSYEKL. The V and J genes are TRBV4-1 and TRBJ1-2; perhaps TRBD1 as D (5 bases). Sequencing was performed on PBMCs from blood, taken 5 days after vaccination. The clonotype originates from a man aged 50 to 59 who received an inactivated influenza vaccine. The DNA of the CDR3 is TGCGCCAGCAGCCAAGAACCCCCGGGGGGGTATGGCTACACCTTC. Translated: CASSQEPPGGYGYTF.